These T cell receptor beta chains were read from a single sample in a study of cytomegalovirus exposure and HLA in healthy donors. Assay used: immunoSEQ multiplex PCR; TCRdb lists only in-frame clones, some missing. The table has approximately 110,000 clones, over 60% seen once. Specimen: PBMCs. These receptors were collected from a woman aged 60 to 75 in good health and CMV-seropositive. Both conserved end residues are part of each CDR3. A D gene is named only where the DNA matches it firmly. Not every row has a clone size; where given, it reads once, few, many or a size class.

j_call	d_call	v_call	clone_size	cdr3_nt	cdr3_aa
TRBJ2-6	-	TRBV28	-	TGTGCCAGCAGTACCCAGGGTTCTGGGGCCAACGTCCTGACTTTC	CASSTQGSGANVLTF
TRBJ2-5	-	TRBV2	-	TGTGCCAGCAGTGGGCTTCGGGCGGGTGGTGAGACCCAGTACTTC	CASSGLRAGGETQYF
TRBJ2-3	TRBD2	TRBV30	-	TGTGTCGTGAGGCTAGCGGGGGATCGAGATACGCAGTATTTT	CVVRLAGDRDTQYF
TRBJ2-1	TRBD2	TRBV7-7	-	TGTGCTAGCAGCCGCGGGACTAGTATCTTCAATGAGCAGTTCTTC	CASSRGTSIFNEQFF
TRBJ1-2	-	TRBV7-9	-	TGTGCCAGCAGCAACAACGAAGGAGGTGGCTATGGCTACACCTTC	CASSNNEGGGYGYTF
TRBJ2-5	-	TRBV5-6	few	TGTGCCAGCAGCTTTGAGGAGAGTTACCAAGAGACCCAGTACTTC	CASSFEESYQETQYF
TRBJ1-1	-	TRBV9	-	TGTGCCAGCAGCGTAGGTGGGCCTGAAGCTTTCTTT	CASSVGGPEAFF
TRBJ2-7	TRBD1	TRBV29-1	-	TGCAGCGTCCTGAGACAGGGGCTGCCCTACGAGCAGTACTTC	CSVLRQGLPYEQYF
TRBJ1-1	-	TRBV15	-	TGTGCCACCAGCAGAGATATGGAACGGGGGGGTGAAGCTTTCTTT	CATSRDMERGGEAFF
TRBJ2-1	-	TRBV11-2	-	TGTGCCAGCAGCCCCTTGCGGGGTTCCTCCTACAATGAGCAGTTCTTC	CASSPLRGSSYNEQFF
TRBJ2-7	TRBD2	TRBV7-2	-	TGTGCCAGCAGCTTCGCTAGCGGTGGGCAGTACTTC	CASSFASGGQYF
TRBJ2-1	TRBD1	TRBV5-8	-	TGTGCCAGCAGCAAGGCCGGGACAGGGGGCGGCGGTGAGCAGTTCTTC	CASSKAGTGGGGEQFF